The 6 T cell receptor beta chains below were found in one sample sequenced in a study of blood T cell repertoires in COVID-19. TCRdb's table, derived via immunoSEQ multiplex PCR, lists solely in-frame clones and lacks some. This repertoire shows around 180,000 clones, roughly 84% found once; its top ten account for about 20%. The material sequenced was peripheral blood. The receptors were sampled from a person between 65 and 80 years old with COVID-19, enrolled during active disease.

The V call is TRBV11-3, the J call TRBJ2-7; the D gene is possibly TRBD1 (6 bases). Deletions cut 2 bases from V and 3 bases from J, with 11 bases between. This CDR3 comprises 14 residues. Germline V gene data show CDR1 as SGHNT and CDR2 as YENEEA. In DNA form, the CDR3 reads TGTGCCAGCAGCTTACAGGGGACCAACTACGAGCAGTACTTC. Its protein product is CASSLQGTNYEQYF. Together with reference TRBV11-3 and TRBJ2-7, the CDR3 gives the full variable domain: EAGVVQSPRYKIIEKKQPVAFWCNPISGHNTLYWYLQNLGQGPELLIRYENEEAVDDSQLPKDRFSAERLKGVDSTLKIQPAELGDSAVYLCASSLQGTNYEQYFGPGTRLTVT.

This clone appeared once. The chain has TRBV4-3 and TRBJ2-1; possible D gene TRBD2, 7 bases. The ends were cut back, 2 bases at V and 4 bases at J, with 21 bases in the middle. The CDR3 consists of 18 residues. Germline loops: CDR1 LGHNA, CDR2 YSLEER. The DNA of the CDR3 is TGCGCCAGCAGCCAAAACCCTGGTCGGGGGGCTGGTTACAATGAGCAGTTCTTC. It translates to CASSQNPGRGAGYNEQFF.

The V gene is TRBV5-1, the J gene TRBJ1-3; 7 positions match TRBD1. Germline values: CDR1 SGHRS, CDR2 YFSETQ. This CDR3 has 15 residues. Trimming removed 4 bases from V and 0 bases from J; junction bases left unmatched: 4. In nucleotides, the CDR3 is TGCGCCAGCAGCCGTACAGGGGTCTCTGGAAACACCATATATTTT. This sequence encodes CASSRTGVSGNTIYF.

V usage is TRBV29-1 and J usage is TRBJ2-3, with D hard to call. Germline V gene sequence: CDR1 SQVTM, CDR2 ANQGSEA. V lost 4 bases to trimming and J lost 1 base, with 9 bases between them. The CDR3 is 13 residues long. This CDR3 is CSVGSVGTDTQYF. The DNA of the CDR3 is TGCAGCGTTGGGTCAGTGGGCACAGATACGCAGTATTTT.

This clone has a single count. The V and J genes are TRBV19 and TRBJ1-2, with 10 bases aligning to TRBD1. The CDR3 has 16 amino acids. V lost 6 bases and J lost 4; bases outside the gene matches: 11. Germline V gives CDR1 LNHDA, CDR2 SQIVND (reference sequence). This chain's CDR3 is CASSLPFRDRGYGYTF. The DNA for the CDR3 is TGTGCCAGTAGCCTCCCCTTCCGGGACAGGGGCTATGGCTACACCTTC.

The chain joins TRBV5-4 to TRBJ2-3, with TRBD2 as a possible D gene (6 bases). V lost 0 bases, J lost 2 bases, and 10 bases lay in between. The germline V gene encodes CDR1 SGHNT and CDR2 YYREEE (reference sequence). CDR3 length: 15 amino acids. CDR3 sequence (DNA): TGTGCCAGCAGCTTGGGGAGGGCTTTCACAGATACGCAGTATTTT. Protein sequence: CASSLGRAFTDTQYF.